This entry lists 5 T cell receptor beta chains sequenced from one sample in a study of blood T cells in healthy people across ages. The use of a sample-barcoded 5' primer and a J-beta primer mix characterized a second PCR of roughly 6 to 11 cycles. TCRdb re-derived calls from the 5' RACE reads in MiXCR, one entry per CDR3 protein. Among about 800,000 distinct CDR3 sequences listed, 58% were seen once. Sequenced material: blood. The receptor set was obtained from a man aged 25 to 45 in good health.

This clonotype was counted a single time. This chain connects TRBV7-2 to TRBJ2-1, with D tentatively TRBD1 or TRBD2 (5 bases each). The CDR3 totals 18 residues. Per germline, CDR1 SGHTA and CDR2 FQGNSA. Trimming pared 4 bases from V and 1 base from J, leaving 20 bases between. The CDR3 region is CASSSQGTGFRSYNEQFF. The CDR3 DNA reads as TGTGCCAGCAGCTCCCAGGGCACGGGATTTCGATCCTACAATGAGCAGTTCTTC.

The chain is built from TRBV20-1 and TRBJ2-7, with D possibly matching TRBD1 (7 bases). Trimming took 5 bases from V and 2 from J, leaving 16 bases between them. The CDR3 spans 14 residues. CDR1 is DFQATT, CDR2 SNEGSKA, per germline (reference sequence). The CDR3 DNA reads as TGCAGTGCTGCGGCCAGGGGGGCACCCTACGAGCAGTACTTC. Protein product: CSAAARGAPYEQYF.

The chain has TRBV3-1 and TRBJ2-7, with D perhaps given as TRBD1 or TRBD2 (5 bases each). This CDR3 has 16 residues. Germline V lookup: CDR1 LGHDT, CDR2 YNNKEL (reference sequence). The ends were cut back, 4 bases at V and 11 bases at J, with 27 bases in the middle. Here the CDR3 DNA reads TGTGCCAGCAGCCGGGGTCTCAAGACAGAGACCTCCGGGGAGTACTTC. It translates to CASSRGLKTETSGEYF.

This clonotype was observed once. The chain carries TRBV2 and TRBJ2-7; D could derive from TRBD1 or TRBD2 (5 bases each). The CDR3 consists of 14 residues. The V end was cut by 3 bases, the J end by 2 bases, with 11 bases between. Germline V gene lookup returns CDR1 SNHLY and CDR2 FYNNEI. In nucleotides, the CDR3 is TGTGCCAGCAGTGAGCCGAGAGGGGCCTACGAGCAGTACTTC. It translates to CASSEPRGAYEQYF.

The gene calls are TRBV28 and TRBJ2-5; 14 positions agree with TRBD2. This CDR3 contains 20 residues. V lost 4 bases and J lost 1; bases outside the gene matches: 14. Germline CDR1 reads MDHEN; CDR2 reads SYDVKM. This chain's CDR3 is CASSSTTPLTSGRAQETQYF. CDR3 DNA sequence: TGTGCCAGCAGTTCAACGACCCCCCTGACTAGCGGGAGGGCCCAAGAGACCCAGTACTTC.